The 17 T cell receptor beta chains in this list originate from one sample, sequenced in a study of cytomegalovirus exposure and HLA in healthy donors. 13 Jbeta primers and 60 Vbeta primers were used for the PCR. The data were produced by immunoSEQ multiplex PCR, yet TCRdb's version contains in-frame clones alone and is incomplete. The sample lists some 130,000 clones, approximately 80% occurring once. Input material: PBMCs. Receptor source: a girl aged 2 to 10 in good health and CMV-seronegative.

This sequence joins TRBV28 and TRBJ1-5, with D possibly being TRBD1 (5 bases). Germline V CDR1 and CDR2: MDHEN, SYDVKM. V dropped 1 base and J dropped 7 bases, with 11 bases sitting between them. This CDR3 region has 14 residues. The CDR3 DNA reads TGTGCCAGCAGTTTATATTCGGGGGGGCAGCCCCAGCATTTT. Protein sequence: CASSLYSGGQPQHF.

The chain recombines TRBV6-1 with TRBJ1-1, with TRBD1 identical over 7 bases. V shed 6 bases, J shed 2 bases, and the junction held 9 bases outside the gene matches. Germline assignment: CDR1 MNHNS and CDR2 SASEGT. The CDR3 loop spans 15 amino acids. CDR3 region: CASSAWGQLNTEAFF. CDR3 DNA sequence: TGTGCCAGCAGCGCCTGGGGACAGCTAAACACTGAAGCTTTCTTT.

The CDR3 loop is CASTSNLAAWELFF. The CDR3 DNA sequence: TGTGCCAGCACCTCGAATCTAGCGGCGTGGGAGCTGTTTTTT. The V call is TRBV7-2, the J call TRBJ2-2, with 7 bases identical to TRBD2. The CDR3 extends over 14 amino acids. Germline CDR1 is SGHTA and CDR2 is FQGNSA. V dropped 7 bases and J dropped 9; count of bases not matched to a gene: 11.

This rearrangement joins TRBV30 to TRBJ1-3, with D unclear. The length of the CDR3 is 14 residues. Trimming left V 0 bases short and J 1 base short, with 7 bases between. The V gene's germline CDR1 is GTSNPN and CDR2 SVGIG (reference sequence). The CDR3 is CAWSVPRSGNTIYF. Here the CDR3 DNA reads TGTGCCTGGAGTGTACCGAGGTCTGGAAACACCATATATTTT.

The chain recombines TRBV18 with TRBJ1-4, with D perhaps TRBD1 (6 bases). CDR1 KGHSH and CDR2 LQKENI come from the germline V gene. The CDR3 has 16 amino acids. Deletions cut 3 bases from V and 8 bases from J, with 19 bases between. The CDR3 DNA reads TGTGCCAGCTCACCTCAACTTGAACCAAGGGGGGAAAAACTGTTTTTT. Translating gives CASSPQLEPRGEKLFF.

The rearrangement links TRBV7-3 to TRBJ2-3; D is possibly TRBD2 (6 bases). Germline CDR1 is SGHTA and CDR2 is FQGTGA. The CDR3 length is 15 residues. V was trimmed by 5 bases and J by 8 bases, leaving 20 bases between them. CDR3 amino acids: CASSEGLKAVPTQYF. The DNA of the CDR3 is TGTGCCAGCAGCGAAGGACTAAAAGCCGTTCCTACGCAGTATTTT.

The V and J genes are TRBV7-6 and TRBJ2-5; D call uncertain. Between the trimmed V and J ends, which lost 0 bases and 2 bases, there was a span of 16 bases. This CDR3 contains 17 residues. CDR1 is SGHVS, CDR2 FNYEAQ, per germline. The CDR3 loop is CASSLAERMTYQETQYF. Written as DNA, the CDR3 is TGTGCCAGCAGCTTAGCGGAAAGGATGACATATCAAGAGACCCAGTACTTC.

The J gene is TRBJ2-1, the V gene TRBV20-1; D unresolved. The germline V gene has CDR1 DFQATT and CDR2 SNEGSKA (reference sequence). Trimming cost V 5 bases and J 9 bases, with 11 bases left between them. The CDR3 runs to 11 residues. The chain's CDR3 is CSADKLIEQFF. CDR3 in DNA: TGCAGTGCTGATAAACTAATTGAGCAGTTCTTC.

The CDR3 spells CSVEEQGVRQFF. In nucleotides, the CDR3 is TGCAGCGTTGAAGAACAGGGGGTACGTCAGTTCTTC. The V call is TRBV29-1, the J call TRBJ2-1; 8 bases agree with TRBD1. This CDR3 region has 12 residues. V lost 0 bases and J lost 13; bases outside the gene matches: 5. CDR1 and CDR2 (germline): SQVTM, ANQGSEA.

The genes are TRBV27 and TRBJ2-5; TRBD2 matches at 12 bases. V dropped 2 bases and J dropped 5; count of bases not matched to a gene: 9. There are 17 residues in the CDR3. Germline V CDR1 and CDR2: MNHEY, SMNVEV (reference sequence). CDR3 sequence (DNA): TGTGCCAGCAGTTTAGTTCGACTAGCGGGAGAGTTGGAGACCCAGTACTTC. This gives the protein CASSLVRLAGELETQYF.

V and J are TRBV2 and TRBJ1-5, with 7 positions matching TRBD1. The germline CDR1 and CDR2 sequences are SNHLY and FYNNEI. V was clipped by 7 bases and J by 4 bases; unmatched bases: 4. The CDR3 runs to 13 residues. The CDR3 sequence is CASKGARNQPQHF. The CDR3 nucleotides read TGTGCCAGCAAGGGGGCGCGTAATCAGCCCCAGCATTTT.

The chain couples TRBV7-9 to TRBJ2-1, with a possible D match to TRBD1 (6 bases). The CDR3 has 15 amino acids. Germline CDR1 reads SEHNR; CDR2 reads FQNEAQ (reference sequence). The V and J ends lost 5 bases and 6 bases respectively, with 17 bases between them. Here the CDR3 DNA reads TGTGCCAGCAGCCCCCGGACCGCCAGGGGCAATGAGCAGTTCTTC. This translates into CASSPRTARGNEQFF.

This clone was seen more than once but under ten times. In DNA, the CDR3 is TGCGCCAGCAGCTTAACCACAGGGGGGAACACTGAAGCTTTCTTT. This sequence encodes CASSLTTGGNTEAFF. J is TRBJ1-1 and V is TRBV5-1; 8 nucleotides line up with TRBD1. Trimming removed 2 bases from V and 1 base from J; junction bases left unmatched: 4. This CDR3 region has 15 residues. Germline lookup yields CDR1 SGHRS and CDR2 YFSETQ.

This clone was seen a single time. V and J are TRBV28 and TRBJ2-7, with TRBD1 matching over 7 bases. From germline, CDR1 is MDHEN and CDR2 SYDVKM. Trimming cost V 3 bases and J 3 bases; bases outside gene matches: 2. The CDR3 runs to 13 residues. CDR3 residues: CASSFSGGYEQYF. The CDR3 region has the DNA TGTGCCAGCAGTTTCTCAGGGGGCTACGAGCAGTACTTC.

The CDR3 spells CASSARGGLDEQYF. The CDR3 DNA sequence: TGTGCCAGCAGCGCGAGGGGAGGCCTGGACGAGCAGTACTTC. The gene calls are TRBV6-4 and TRBJ2-7; D is perhaps TRBD2 (6 bases). CDR1 is MRHNA and CDR2 is SNTAGT in the germline V gene. This CDR3 contains 14 residues. The ends were cut back, 6 bases at V and 5 bases at J, with 17 bases in the middle.

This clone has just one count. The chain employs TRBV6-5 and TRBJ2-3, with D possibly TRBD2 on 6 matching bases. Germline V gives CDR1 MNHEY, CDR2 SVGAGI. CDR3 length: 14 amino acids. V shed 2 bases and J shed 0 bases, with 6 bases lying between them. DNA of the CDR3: TGTGCCAGCAGTTACGGAGGGAGCACAGATACGCAGTATTTT. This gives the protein CASSYGGSTDTQYF.

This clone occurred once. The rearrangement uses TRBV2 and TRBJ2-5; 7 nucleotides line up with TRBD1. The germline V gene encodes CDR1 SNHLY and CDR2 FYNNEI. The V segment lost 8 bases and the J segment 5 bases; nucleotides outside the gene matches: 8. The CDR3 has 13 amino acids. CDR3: CASRRQGPETQYF. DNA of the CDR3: TGTGCCAGCCGACGACAGGGCCCGGAGACCCAGTACTTC.